This T cell receptor (beta chain) originates from a study of blood T cell repertoires in COVID-19. Study-wide context: The United States, Italy and Spain were the sources of the acute and convalescent COVID-19 samples.

Seattle patient enrollment occurred during active infection, with longitudinal follow-up thereafter. In the source study's methods: Amplifying reference gene primers gave estimates of nucleated cell counts. The assay was immunoSEQ multiplex PCR, and TCRdb's table has in-frame clones only and misses some. V and J calls and clone size follow that table, whereas D and trimming were derived from the DNA. The sample includes 250,000 to 350,000 clones, roughly 90% of them seen just once. J gave up 9 bases and V 3 bases, and 6 bases lay outside the gene matches. Germline CDR1 and CDR2: LNHDA and SQIVND (reference sequence). This CDR3 is 14 amino acids long.

The source of this sequence is a woman aged 25 to 45 with COVID-19, enrolled during active disease. V and J are TRBV19 and TRBJ2-1, with 9 positions matching TRBD1. Sequenced material: peripheral blood. This CDR3 reads CASSIRDRATEQFF. Here the CDR3 DNA reads TGTGCCAGTAGTATCCGGGACAGGGCGACTGAGCAGTTCTTC.